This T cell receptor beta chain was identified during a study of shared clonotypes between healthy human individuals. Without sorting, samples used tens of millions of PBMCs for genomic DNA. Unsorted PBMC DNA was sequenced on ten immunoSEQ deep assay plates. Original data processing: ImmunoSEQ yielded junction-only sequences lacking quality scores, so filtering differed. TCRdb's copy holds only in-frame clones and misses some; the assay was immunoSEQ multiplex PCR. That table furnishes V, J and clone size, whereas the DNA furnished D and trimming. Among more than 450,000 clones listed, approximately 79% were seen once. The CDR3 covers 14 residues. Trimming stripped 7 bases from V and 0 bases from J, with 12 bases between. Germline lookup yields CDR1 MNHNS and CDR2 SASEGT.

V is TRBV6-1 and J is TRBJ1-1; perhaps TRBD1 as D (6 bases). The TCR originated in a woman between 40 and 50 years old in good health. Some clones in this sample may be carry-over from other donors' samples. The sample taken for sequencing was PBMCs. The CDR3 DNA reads TGTGCCAGCACCCTCGACAGGCTGAACACTGAAGCTTTCTTT. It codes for CASTLDRLNTEAFF.